A few counts support the clone carrying this TCR beta chain. Its antigen is not identified. This specimen comes from a study of CD8 T cells in ankylosing spondylitis. Findings of the study overall: Reportedly, disease-linked clones are significantly enriched in ankylosing spondylitis patients' matched synovial fluid.

MiXCR, applied by TCRdb to the 5' RACE reads, yields one record per CDR3 protein. In the table there are about 200,000 distinct CDR3 sequences, about 13% of which are singletons. The clonotype comes from a male donor with ankylosing spondylitis or in good health (not recorded which). The sequenced sample was blood, either unsorted or a sorted T cell fraction (not recorded which).

The CDR3 sequence is CASSQSSGLAGYNEQFF. The CDR3 DNA reads TGTGCCAGCAGCCAAAGTTCTGGTCTAGCGGGTTACAATGAGCAGTTCTTC. The V gene is TRBV4-2, the J gene TRBJ2-1; the match to TRBD2 covers 8 bases. The CDR3 is made up of 17 amino acids. The germline gives CDR1 LGHNA, CDR2 YNFKEQ. The V and J ends lost 2 bases and 4 bases, in that order; junction bases with no gene match: 10.